Included here is one TCR beta chain sequence, with context. This specimen comes from a study of blood T cell repertoires in COVID-19. Study in general: Both acute and convalescent COVID-19 samples were obtained from the United States, Italy and Spain. In each case, the material was cDNA or gDNA derived from T cells, B-cell-depleted T cells, or PBMCs.

V lost 2 bases and J 7 bases, leaving 12 bases between the germline ends. Germline CDR1 SGHTA, CDR2 FQGNSA. The CDR3 loop spans 13 amino acids. The authors' processing: The authors estimated nucleated cell counts from reference gene primer amplification. Repertoires were generated with immunoSEQ multiplex PCR, while TCRdb's copy carries only in-frame clones and drops some. That table furnishes V, J and clone size, whereas the DNA furnished D and trimming. Among about 340,000 clones listed, more than 70% were seen once. Specimen: peripheral blood. V and J are TRBV7-2 and TRBJ2-7, with D maybe TRBD2 (6 bases). The clonotype was recovered from a young man with active or convalescent COVID-19. CDR3 in DNA: TGTGCCAGCAGCTTAAGCCTAGCGAATGAGCAGTACTTC. The encoded protein is CASSLSLANEQYF.